This T cell receptor (beta chain) derives from a study of molecular identifiers for immune sequencing clone quantification. Study-level results: Naive cells had under 1% of molecules in clones above 20 RNA copies, effectors over 99%. Spiked TCR RNA from one Jurkat cell reportedly showed up when mixed among 1 million or so naive cells.

In germline, CDR1 is DFQATT, CDR2 SNEGSKA (reference sequence). The CDR3 is 13 amino acids. V was clipped by 6 bases and J by 1 base, with 13 bases between them. In this sample, this clonotype turned up many times. Its specificity is unknown. MiXCR, run by TCRdb on the PCR reads, gives a single entry per CDR3 protein. The sample carries around 480,000 distinct CDR3 sequences, about a fifth recorded once. Sorting was used to obtain naive CD8 T cells (CD8+CD4-CCR7+CD45RA+). The chain is built from TRBV20-1 and TRBJ2-7, with D perhaps matching TRBD2 (6 bases). Sequencing was done on a sample of naive CD8+ T cells from blood, with Jurkat cell RNA spiked in. Noted subset: FACS-sorted CD8+CD4-CCR7+CD45RA+ naive T cells. The receptor comes from a human donor in good health. Some libraries in this study had Jurkat cell RNA spiked in. The CDR3 region is CSARAGRSYEQYF. CDR3 in DNA: TGCAGTGCGCGAGCGGGCCGGTCCTACGAGCAGTACTTC.